A single sample gave rise to the 15 T cell receptor beta chains below, sequenced in a study of Graves' ophthalmopathy and Graves' hyperthyroidism. From RNA, the CDR3 regions of TCR beta chains were amplified and sequenced. HTBI primers were used in a first-round RT-PCR, which preceded a second-round multiplex PCR. Each CDR3 protein gets one entry after TCRdb re-called the multiplex PCR reads with MiXCR. The table lists roughly 500,000 distinct CDR3 sequences, approximately 15% of them singletons. The sequenced material came from blood. These receptors all come from a woman aged 25 to 39 with Graves' ophthalmopathy.

This clonotype was seen at least ten times. CDR3 sequence (DNA): TGTGCCTGGAGGTATACGCCCACTGAAGCTTTCTTT. This sequence encodes CAWRYTPTEAFF. The genes are TRBV30 and TRBJ1-1; D unclear. The CDR3 runs 12 residues. Germline CDR1 and CDR2: GTSNPN and SVGIG (reference sequence). The ends were cut back, 3 bases at V and 4 bases at J, with 9 bases in the middle.

This clonotype was observed many times. V is TRBV28 and J is TRBJ2-2; tentatively, D is TRBD1 (6 bases). Germline assignment: CDR1 MDHEN and CDR2 SYDVKM. The CDR3 contains 16 residues. V was pared by 3 bases and J by 1 base, with 12 bases between. The CDR3 sequence is CASSLSGQKNTGELFF. As DNA, the CDR3 is TGTGCCAGCAGTTTGTCGGGACAAAAGAACACCGGGGAGCTGTTTTTT. Using reference TRBV28 and TRBJ2-2 for the parts outside the CDR3, the full variable domain is DVKVTQSSRYLVKRTGEKVFLECVQDMDHENMFWYRQDPGLGLRLIYFSYDVKMKEKGDIPEGYSVSREKKERFSLILESASTNQTSMYLCASSLSGQKNTGELFFGEGSRLTVL.

This clonotype appeared a few times. The chain links TRBV19 to TRBJ1-5; 9 bases match TRBD1. V lost 7 bases and J lost 4; bases outside the gene matches: 8. From germline, CDR1 is LNHDA and CDR2 SQIVND (reference sequence). The CDR3 totals 15 residues. The CDR3 sequence is CASKGDRVINQPQHF. CDR3 DNA: TGTGCCAGTAAGGGGGACAGGGTAATTAATCAGCCCCAGCATTTT.

In its sample, this clonotype was seen many times. The chain has TRBV29-1 and TRBJ1-1; perhaps TRBD1 as D (6 bases). CDR1 is SQVTM, CDR2 ANQGSEA, per germline. The germline V and J ends were trimmed by 5 bases and 1 base, with 20 bases remaining between them. The CDR3 is made up of 16 amino acids. The CDR3 bases are TGCAGCGTTTCTTTCACAGGGAGCCGGCAGAACACTGAAGCTTTCTTT. Protein: CSVSFTGSRQNTEAFF.

This clonotype was recorded many times. The chain joins TRBV30 to TRBJ1-2; 10 positions agree with TRBD1. The germline CDR1 and CDR2 sequences are GTSNPN and SVGIG (reference sequence). The CDR3 spans 13 residues. V was pared by 4 bases and J by 5 bases, with 4 bases of the junction left unmatched. The CDR3 region has the DNA TGTGCCTGGACTCTGGACAGGGGGTATGGCTACACCTTC. It specifies CAWTLDRGYGYTF.

Many counts were recorded for this clonotype. The genes are TRBV5-5 and TRBJ1-1; 7 positions match TRBD1. The germline V gene has CDR1 SGHKS and CDR2 YYEKEE (reference sequence). This CDR3 is built from 13 residues. V gave up 4 bases and J gave up 5 bases; unmatched junction bases: 5. As DNA, the CDR3 is TGTGCCAGCAGCCCGACAGGGATGACTGAAGCTTTCTTT. It specifies CASSPTGMTEAFF.

This clonotype was counted many times. This rearrangement joins TRBV6-5 to TRBJ1-1, with 10 bases matching TRBD1. The germline V gene has CDR1 MNHEY and CDR2 SVGAGI. J was trimmed by 5 bases and V by 4 bases; bases with no gene match: 10. This CDR3 region has 16 residues. The CDR3 coding sequence is TGTGCCAGCAGTTTAACATCCGGGACAGGGGAGACTGAAGCTTTCTTT. This gives the protein CASSLTSGTGETEAFF.

This clonotype was seen at least ten times. The chain has TRBV12-3 or TRBV12-4 and TRBJ2-5; D ambiguous. V was trimmed by 3 bases and J by 4 bases, leaving 15 bases between them. The CDR3 has 15 amino acids. DNA for the CDR3: TGTGCCAGCAGTTTTAACCAATTGGGCCCAGAGACCCAGTACTTC. Its protein is CASSFNQLGPETQYF.

This clonotype was recorded many times. J is TRBJ1-5 and V is TRBV6-4; D call uncertain. Germline V CDR1 and CDR2: MRHNA, SNTAGT. The V and J ends lost 5 bases and 2 bases respectively, with 13 bases between them. The length of the CDR3 is 15 residues. CDR3 sequence (DNA): TGTGCCAGCAGTAAGACGTATGAGGGCAATCAGCCCCAGCATTTT. It codes for CASSKTYEGNQPQHF.

This clonotype has ten or more counts. The V and J genes are TRBV20-1 and TRBJ1-2; D unresolved. V was cut by 3 bases and J by 2 bases, with 7 bases left in between. In germline, CDR1 is DFQATT, CDR2 SNEGSKA (reference sequence). The CDR3 loop spans 12 amino acids. CDR3 region: CSASIGNYGYTF. The CDR3, as DNA: TGCAGTGCTAGTATAGGGAACTATGGCTACACCTTC.

This clonotype was counted at least ten times. The V call is TRBV5-1, the J call TRBJ2-7; D gene unclear. Trimming removed 0 bases from V and 3 bases from J, with 7 bases in between. The germline CDR1 and CDR2 sequences are SGHRS and YFSETQ. This CDR3 has 13 residues. CDR3 in amino acids: CASSLDGYYEQYF. In nucleotides, the CDR3 is TGCGCCAGCAGCTTGGATGGGTACTACGAGCAGTACTTC.

This clonotype has a count of ten or more. This chain links TRBV30 with TRBJ1-2, with D unclear. Germline values: CDR1 GTSNPN, CDR2 SVGIG (reference sequence). V was trimmed by 2 bases and J by 6 bases, leaving 7 bases between them. The CDR3 is 11 residues long. This chain's CDR3 is CAWSPGNGYTF. In nucleotides, the CDR3 is TGTGCCTGGAGTCCGGGGAATGGCTACACCTTC. Looking up the rest from reference TRBV30 and TRBJ1-2 gives the full variable domain: SQTIHQWPATLVQPVGSPLSLECTVEGTSNPNLYWYRQAAGRGLQLLFYSVGIGQISSEVPQNLSASRPQDRQFILSSKKLLLSDSGFYLCAWSPGNGYTFGSGTRLTVV.

The chain uses TRBV12-3 or TRBV12-4 and TRBJ1-1; TRBD1 matches at 9 bases. The CDR3 spans 15 residues. J was trimmed by 4 bases and V by 5 bases; bases with no gene match: 8. The CDR3 is CASSPLYRGRTEAFF. DNA for the CDR3: TGTGCCAGCAGTCCCCTTTACAGGGGGCGCACTGAAGCTTTCTTT.

This clonotype was observed a handful of times. This chain connects TRBV6-2 or TRBV6-3 to TRBJ2-2; 14 positions agree with TRBD2. Trimming cost V 6 bases and J 5 bases; bases outside gene matches: 11. The germline V gene encodes CDR1 MNHEY and CDR2 SVGEGT. The CDR3 has 18 amino acids. The CDR3 nucleotides are TGTGCCAGCAGCCCCAGACTAGCGGGAGGGCCGGAGACCGGGGAGCTGTTTTTT. Residues: CASSPRLAGGPETGELFF.

This clonotype was seen a few times. The rearrangement joins TRBV28 to TRBJ2-7; the D is unclear. Germline CDR1 and CDR2: MDHEN and SYDVKM. V shed 9 bases and J shed 4 bases, with 7 bases lying between them. The CDR3 totals 10 residues. The CDR3 sequence is CASMGYEQYF. CDR3 nucleotides: TGTGCCAGTATGGGTTACGAGCAGTACTTC.